This T cell receptor beta chain emerged from a study of blood T cell repertoires in COVID-19. Background on the study: Both acute and convalescent COVID-19 samples were obtained from the United States, Italy and Spain. T cells, B-cell-depleted T cells, or PBMCs supplied cDNA or gDNA.

This CDR3 contains 14 residues. From germline, CDR1 is MRHNA and CDR2 SNTAGT. The ends were cut back, 10 bases at V and 0 bases at J, with 16 bases in the middle. In the authors' methods: Amplification of reference gene primers was used by the study to estimate nucleated cell counts. Method: immunoSEQ multiplex PCR; TCRdb's copy keeps in-frame clones and lacks some. V, J and clone size were drawn from that table, and D and trimming were deduced from the DNA. Of around 150,000 clones listed, approximately 81% are singletons. This rearrangement joins TRBV6-4 to TRBJ2-7; possibly TRBD1 for D (6 bases). The sequence came from a woman aged 60-70 years with active or convalescent COVID-19. Sequences were obtained from peripheral blood. The CDR3 sequence: CATLPDSRSYEQYV. For the CDR3, the DNA is TGTGCCACCTTGCCGGACAGCCGCTCCTACGAGCAGTACGTC.